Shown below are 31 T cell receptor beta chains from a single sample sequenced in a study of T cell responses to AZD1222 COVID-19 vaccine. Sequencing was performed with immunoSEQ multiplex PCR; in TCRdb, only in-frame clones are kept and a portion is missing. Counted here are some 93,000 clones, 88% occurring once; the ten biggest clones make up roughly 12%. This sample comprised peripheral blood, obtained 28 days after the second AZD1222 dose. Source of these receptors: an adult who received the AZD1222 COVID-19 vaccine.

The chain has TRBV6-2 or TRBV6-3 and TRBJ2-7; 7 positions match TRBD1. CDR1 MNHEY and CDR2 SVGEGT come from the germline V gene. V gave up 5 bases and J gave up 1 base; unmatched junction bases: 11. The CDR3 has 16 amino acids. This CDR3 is CASSTNWDSRSYEQYF. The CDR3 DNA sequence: TGTGCCAGCAGTACAAACTGGGACAGTCGATCCTACGAGCAGTACTTC.

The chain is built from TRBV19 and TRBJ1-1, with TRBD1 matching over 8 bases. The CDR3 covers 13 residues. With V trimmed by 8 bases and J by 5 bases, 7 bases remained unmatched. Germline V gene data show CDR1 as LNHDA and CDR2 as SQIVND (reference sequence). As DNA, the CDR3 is TGTGCCAGTGCACAGGGGGAGTGGACTGAAGCTTTCTTT. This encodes CASAQGEWTEAFF.

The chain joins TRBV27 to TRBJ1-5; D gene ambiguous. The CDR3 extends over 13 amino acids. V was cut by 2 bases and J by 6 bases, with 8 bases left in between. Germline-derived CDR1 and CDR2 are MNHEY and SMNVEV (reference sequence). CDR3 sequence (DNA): TGTGCCAGCAGTTTAAACATTTTTCAGCCCCAGCATTTT. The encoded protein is CASSLNIFQPQHF.

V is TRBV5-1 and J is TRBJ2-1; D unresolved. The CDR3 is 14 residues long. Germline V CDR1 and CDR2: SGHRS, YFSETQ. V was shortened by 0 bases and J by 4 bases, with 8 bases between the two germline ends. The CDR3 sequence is CASSLDNAYNEQFF. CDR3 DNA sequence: TGCGCCAGCAGCTTGGACAACGCTTACAATGAGCAGTTCTTC.

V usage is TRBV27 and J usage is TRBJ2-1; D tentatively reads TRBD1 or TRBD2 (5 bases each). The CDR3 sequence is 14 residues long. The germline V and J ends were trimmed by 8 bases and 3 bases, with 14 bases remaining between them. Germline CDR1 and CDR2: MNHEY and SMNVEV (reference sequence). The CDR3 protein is CASALGTFYNEQFF. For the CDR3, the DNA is TGTGCCAGCGCGTTGGGGACGTTCTACAATGAGCAGTTCTTC.

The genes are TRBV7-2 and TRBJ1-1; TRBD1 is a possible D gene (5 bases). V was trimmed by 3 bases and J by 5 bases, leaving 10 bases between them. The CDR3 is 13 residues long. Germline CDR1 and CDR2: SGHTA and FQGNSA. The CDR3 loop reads CASSFGGRTEAFF. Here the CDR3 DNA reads TGTGCCAGCAGCTTCGGGGGTAGGACTGAAGCTTTCTTT.

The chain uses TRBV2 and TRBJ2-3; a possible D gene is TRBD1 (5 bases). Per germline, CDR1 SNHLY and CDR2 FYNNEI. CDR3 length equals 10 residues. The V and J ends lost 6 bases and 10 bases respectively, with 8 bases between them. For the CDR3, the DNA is TGTGCCAGCAGGGCAGGGTCGCAGTATTTT. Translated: CASRAGSQYF.

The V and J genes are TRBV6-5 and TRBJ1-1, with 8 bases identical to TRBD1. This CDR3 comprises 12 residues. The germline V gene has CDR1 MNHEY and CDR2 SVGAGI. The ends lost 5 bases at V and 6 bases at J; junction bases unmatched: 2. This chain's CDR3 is CASSKQGAEAFF. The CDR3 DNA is TGTGCCAGCAGTAAACAGGGGGCTGAAGCTTTCTTT.

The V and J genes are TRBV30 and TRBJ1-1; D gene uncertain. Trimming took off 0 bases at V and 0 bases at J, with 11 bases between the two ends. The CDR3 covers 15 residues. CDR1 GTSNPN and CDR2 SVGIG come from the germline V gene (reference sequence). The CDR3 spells CAWSVRGRLNTEAFF. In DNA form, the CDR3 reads TGTGCCTGGAGTGTACGTGGCAGACTGAACACTGAAGCTTTCTTT.

The CDR3 sequence is CASSPPSSYEQYF. The CDR3 DNA reads as TGTGCCAGCAGTCCCCCTAGCTCCTACGAGCAGTACTTC. The rearrangement links TRBV6-2 or TRBV6-3 to TRBJ2-7; unclear D gene. Trimming took off 5 bases at V and 0 bases at J, with 8 bases between the two ends. Germline V gives CDR1 MNHEY, CDR2 SVGEGT. The CDR3 totals 13 residues.

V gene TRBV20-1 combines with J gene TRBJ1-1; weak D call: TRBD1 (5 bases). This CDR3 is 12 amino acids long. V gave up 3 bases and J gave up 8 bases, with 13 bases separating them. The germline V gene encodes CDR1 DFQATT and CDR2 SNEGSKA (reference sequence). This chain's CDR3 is CSASGTWGEAFF. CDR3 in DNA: TGCAGTGCTAGTGGGACCTGGGGGGAAGCTTTCTTT.

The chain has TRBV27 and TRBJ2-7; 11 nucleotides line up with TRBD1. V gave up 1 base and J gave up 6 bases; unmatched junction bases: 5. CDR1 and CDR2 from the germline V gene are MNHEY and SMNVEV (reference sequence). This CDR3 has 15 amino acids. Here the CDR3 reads CASSLWGTGGSEQYF. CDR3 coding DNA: TGTGCCAGCAGTTTATGGGGGACAGGGGGAAGCGAGCAGTACTTC.

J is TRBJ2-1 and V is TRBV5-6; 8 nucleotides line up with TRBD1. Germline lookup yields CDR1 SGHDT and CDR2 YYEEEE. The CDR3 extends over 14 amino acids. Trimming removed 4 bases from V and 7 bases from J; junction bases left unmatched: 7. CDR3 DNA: TGTGCCAGCAGCACCAGACAGGGGCCAAATGAGCAGTTCTTC. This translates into CASSTRQGPNEQFF. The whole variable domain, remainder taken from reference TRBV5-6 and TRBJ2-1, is DAGVTQSPTHLIKTRGQQVTLRCSPKSGHDTVSWYQQALGQGPQFIFQYYEEEERQRGNFPDRFSGHQFPNYSSELNVNALLLGDSALYLCASSTRQGPNEQFFGPGTRLTVL.

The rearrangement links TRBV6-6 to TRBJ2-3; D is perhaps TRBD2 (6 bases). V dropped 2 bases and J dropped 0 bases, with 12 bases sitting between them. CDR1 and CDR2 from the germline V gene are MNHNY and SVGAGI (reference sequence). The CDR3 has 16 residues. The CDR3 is CASSYVRGGSTDTQYF. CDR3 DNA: TGTGCCAGCAGTTACGTTCGTGGGGGGAGCACAGATACGCAGTATTTT.

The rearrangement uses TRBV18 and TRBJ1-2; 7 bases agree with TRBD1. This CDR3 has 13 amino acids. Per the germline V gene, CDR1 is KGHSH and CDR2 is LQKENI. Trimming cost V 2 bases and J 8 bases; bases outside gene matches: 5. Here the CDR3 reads CASSPDRVWGYTF. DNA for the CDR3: TGTGCCAGCTCACCAGACAGGGTTTGGGGCTACACCTTC. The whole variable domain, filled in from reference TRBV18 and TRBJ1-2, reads NAGVMQNPRHLVRRRGQEARLRCSPMKGHSHVYWYRQLPEEGLKFMVYLQKENIIDESGMPKERFSAEFPKEGPSILRIQQVVRGDSAAYFCASSPDRVWGYTFGSGTRLTVV.

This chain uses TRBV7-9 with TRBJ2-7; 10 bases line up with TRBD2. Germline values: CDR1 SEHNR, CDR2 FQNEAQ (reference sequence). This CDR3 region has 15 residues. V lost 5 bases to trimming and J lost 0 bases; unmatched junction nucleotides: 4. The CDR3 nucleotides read TGTGCCAGCAGCCTTACTAGCGGGGTCTCCTACGAGCAGTACTTC. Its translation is CASSLTSGVSYEQYF.

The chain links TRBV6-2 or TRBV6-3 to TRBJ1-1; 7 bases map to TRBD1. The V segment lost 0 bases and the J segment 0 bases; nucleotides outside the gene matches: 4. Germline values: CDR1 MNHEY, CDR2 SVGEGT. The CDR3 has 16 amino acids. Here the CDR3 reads CASSYSTGPMNTEAFF. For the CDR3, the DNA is TGTGCCAGCAGTTACTCGACAGGGCCCATGAACACTGAAGCTTTCTTT.

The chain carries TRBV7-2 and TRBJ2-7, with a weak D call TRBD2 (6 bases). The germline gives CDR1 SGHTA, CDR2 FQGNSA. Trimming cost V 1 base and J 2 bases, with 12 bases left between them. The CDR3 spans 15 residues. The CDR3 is CASSLGGGEAYEQYF. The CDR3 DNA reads TGTGCCAGCAGCTTAGGGGGCGGGGAAGCCTACGAGCAGTACTTC.

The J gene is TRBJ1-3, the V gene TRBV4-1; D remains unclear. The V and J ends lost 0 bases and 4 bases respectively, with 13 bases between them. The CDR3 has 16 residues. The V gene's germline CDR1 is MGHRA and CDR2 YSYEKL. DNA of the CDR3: TGCGCCAGCAGCCAAGATCATATTCTGAGGGGAAACACCATATATTTT. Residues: CASSQDHILRGNTIYF.

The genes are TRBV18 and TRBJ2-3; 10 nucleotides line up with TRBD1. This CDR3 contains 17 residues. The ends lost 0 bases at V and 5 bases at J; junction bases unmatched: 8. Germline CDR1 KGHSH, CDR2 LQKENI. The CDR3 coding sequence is TGTGCCAGCTCACCACCCGTCGGGACAGGGGTAAAAGATACGCAGTATTTT. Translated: CASSPPVGTGVKDTQYF.

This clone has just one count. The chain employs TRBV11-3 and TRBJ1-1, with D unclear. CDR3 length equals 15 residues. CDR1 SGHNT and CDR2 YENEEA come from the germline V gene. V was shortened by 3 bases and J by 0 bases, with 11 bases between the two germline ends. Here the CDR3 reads CASSFYPDLNTEAFF. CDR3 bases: TGTGCCAGCAGCTTTTATCCTGACTTGAACACTGAAGCTTTCTTT.

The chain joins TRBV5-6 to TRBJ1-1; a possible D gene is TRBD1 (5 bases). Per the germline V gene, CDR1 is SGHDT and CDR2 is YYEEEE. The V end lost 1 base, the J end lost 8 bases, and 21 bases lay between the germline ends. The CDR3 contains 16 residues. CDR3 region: CASSLSRGPSTKEAFF. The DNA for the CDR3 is TGTGCCAGCAGCTTGAGCCGGGGCCCCAGTACAAAGGAAGCTTTCTTT.

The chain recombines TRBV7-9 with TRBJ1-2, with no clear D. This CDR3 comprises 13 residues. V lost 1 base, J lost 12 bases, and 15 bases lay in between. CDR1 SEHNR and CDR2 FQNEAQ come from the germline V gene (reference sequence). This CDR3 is CASSLGAAARNTF. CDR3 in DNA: TGTGCCAGCAGCTTAGGAGCGGCGGCTCGAAACACCTTC.

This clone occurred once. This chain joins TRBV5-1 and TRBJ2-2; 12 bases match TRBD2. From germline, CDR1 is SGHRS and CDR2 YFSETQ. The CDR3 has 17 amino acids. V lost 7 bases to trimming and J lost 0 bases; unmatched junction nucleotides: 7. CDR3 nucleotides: TGCGCCAGCGGTCCAACTAGCGGGGGGCCGAACACCGGGGAGCTGTTTTTT. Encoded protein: CASGPTSGGPNTGELFF.

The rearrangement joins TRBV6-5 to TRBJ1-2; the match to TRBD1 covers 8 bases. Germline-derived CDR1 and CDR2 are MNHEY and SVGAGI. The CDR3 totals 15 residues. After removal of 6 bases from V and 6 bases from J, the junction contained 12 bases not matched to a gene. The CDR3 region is CASSRTRTGPHGYTF. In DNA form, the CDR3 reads TGTGCCAGCAGCCGGACCAGGACAGGGCCACATGGCTACACCTTC.

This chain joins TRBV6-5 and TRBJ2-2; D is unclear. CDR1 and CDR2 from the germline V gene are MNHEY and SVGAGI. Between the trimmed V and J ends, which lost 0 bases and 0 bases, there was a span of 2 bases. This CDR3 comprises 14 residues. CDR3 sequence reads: CASSYSPNTGELFF. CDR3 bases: TGTGCCAGCAGTTACTCCCCGAACACCGGGGAGCTGTTTTTT.

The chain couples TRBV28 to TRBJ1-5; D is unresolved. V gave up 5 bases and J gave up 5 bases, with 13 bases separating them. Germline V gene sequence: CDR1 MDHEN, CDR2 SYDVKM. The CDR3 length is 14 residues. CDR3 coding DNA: TGTGCCAGCAGTCCGTTGGATCTCTATCAGCCCCAGCATTTT. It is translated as CASSPLDLYQPQHF.

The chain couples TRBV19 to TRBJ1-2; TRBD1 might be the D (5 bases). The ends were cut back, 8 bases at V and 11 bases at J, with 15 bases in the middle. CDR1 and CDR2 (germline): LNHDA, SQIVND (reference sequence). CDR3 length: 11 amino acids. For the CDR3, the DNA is TGTGCCAGTTCCCGGGAAAGGGGTTACACCTTC. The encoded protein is CASSRERGYTF.

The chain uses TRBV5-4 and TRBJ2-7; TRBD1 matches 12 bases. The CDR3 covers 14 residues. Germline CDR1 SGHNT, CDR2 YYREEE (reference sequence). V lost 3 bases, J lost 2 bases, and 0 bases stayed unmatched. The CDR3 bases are TGTGCCAGCAGCTGGGACAGGGGGCCCTACGAGCAGTACTTC. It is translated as CASSWDRGPYEQYF.

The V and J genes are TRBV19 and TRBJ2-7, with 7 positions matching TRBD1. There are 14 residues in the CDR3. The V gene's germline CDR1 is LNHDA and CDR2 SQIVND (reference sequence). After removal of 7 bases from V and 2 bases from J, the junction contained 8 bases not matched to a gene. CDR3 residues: CASTNWDSPYEQYF. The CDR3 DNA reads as TGTGCCAGTACCAACTGGGACAGCCCCTACGAGCAGTACTTC.

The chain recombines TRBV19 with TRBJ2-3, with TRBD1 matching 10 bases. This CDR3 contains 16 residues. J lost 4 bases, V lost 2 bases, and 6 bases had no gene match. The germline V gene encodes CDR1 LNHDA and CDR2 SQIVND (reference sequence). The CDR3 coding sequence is TGTGCCAGTAGTATAACCCGGGACAGGGGATCAGATACGCAGTATTTT. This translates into CASSITRDRGSDTQYF.